The rows below give T cell receptor beta chains drawn from one sample of a study of response to subunit inactivated influenza vaccine. MiXCR, applied by TCRdb to the RT-PCR reads, yields one record per CDR3 protein. The data contain roughly 710,000 distinct CDR3 sequences, 14% of them singletons. The source was PBMCs from blood, collected around two weeks before vaccination. The receptors stem from a middle-aged man who received an inactivated influenza vaccine. CDR3s leave out the opening cysteine and the closing phenylalanine or tryptophan. The D gene is left open where the match is weak.

length	D	V	J	CDR3
15	.	TRBV4-1	TRBJ2-1	ASSHFGGRRGDNEQF
14	.	TRBV5-1	TRBJ2-3	ASSLSSARGTDTQY
10	.	TRBV6-5	TRBJ1-2	ASSEGSYGYT
14	TRBD1	TRBV10-3	TRBJ2-3	AISETGTGSTDTQY
14	TRBD1	TRBV7-6	TRBJ1-3	ASRMGQGFSGNTIY
13	TRBD1	TRBV7-2	TRBJ2-3	ASSLQGAPADTQY
13	.	TRBV29-1	TRBJ2-7	SVEDDASPRYEQY
14	TRBD2	TRBV4-3	TRBJ2-2	ASSRELAPNTGELF
12	.	TRBV3-1	TRBJ1-2	ASSLGQRQRGYT
13	TRBD1	TRBV4-2	TRBJ1-1	ASSQQQGAPTEAF
10	TRBD2	TRBV20-1	TRBJ2-7	SASGGAYEQY
13	.	TRBV5-1	TRBJ1-1	ASSLSQGLNTEAF
10	.	TRBV11-2	TRBJ2-3	ASSTTTDTQY
15	.	TRBV7-7	TRBJ2-2	ASSPRPRGLDPGELF
9	.	TRBV28	TRBJ2-7	ASSIPLKQY
13	.	TRBV4-2	TRBJ1-4	ASSQDSQANEKLF
12	TRBD2	TRBV29-1	TRBJ2-1	SAGARLAGGPEF